The 7 T cell receptor beta chains presented below share a single source sample, sequenced in a study of T cells in Graves' hyperthyroidism and ophthalmopathy. Template material for amplifying TCR beta CDR3 regions consisted of RNA transcripts. During a first-round RT-PCR of the TCR CDR3, the HTBI primer set was used. TCRdb redid the calling of the multiplex PCR reads with MiXCR, one entry per CDR3 protein. The data contain fewer than 700,000 distinct CDR3 sequences, about a sixth of them singletons. Sample: blood. All receptors come from a woman younger than 30 with Graves' ophthalmopathy.

This clonotype occurred a few times. The rearrangement uses TRBV5-4 and TRBJ2-7; D possibly corresponds to TRBD1 (7 bases). This CDR3 is built from 16 residues. Germline V CDR1 and CDR2: SGHNT, YYREEE (reference sequence). V gave up 4 bases and J gave up 0 bases, with 17 bases separating them. The CDR3 loop is CASSPAAGQLSYEQYF. CDR3 nucleotide sequence: TGTGCCAGCAGCCCCGCGGCGGGACAGCTCTCCTACGAGCAGTACTTC.

The rearrangement links TRBV3-1 to TRBJ2-2; D may be TRBD2 (7 bases). Trimming cost V 4 bases and J 4 bases, with 13 bases left between them. The CDR3 consists of 15 residues. Germline V gives CDR1 LGHDT, CDR2 YNNKEL (reference sequence). The CDR3 loop reads CASSLGGGGTGELFF. CDR3 coding DNA: TGTGCCAGCAGCCTAGGGGGAGGGGGCACCGGGGAGCTGTTTTTT. The full variable domain, completed using reference TRBV3-1 and TRBJ2-2, is DTAVSQTPKYLVTQMGNDKSIKCEQNLGHDTMYWYKQDSKKFLKIMFSYNNKELIINETVPNRFSPKSPDKAHLNLHINSLELGDSAVYFCASSLGGGGTGELFFGEGSRLTVL.

The chain's CDR3 is CSARGGTGNTEAFF. The CDR3 nucleotides read TGCAGCGCCCGGGGGGGGACAGGGAACACTGAAGCTTTCTTT. The J gene is TRBJ1-1, the V gene TRBV29-1; 8 nucleotides align to TRBD1. The CDR3 runs to 14 residues. With V trimmed by 7 bases and J by 1 base, 8 bases remained unmatched. Germline CDR1 SQVTM, CDR2 ANQGSEA.

The chain uses TRBV30 and TRBJ1-1; D ambiguous. The V gene lost 5 bases and the J gene lost 0 bases, with 16 bases spanning the gap. The CDR3 totals 15 residues. Germline assignment: CDR1 GTSNPN and CDR2 SVGIG (reference sequence). The DNA for the CDR3 is TGTGCCTGGTCCACAAGGGCTGTGATGAACACTGAAGCTTTCTTT. The encoded protein is CAWSTRAVMNTEAFF. The full variable domain, in which reference TRBV30 and TRBJ1-1 provide the parts outside the CDR3, is SQTIHQWPATLVQPVGSPLSLECTVEGTSNPNLYWYRQAAGRGLQLLFYSVGIGQISSEVPQNLSASRPQDRQFILSSKKLLLSDSGFYLCAWSTRAVMNTEAFFGQGTRLTVV.

Remarks on this clonotype: A read error may explain this, as a much larger clone is one base away. The chain links TRBV7-8 to TRBJ2-7, with a tentative D call TRBD1 (5 bases). CDR1 is SGHVS, CDR2 FQNEAQ, per germline. The CDR3 contains 16 residues. V was clipped by 0 bases and J by 9 bases, with 21 bases between them. This CDR3 reads CASSLARSRRVNVQYF. The CDR3 nucleotides are TGTGCCAGCAGCTTAGCACGCTCTCGCAGGGTCAACGTGCAGTACTTC.

This clonotype was detected many times. The chain has TRBV28 and TRBJ2-5; 9 positions agree with TRBD1. The CDR3 spans 15 residues. Germline lookup yields CDR1 MDHEN and CDR2 SYDVKM. V lost 4 bases, J lost 6 bases, and 9 bases stayed unmatched. In nucleotides, the CDR3 is TGTGCCAGCAGTTCCGGGACAGGGATCATGAAGACCCAGTACTTC. Amino acid sequence: CASSSGTGIMKTQYF.

With regard to this clonotype: At one of its ends the junction is not consistent with the germline gene, which may arise from a read error. The V gene is TRBV19, the J gene TRBJ1-5, with a possible D match to TRBD1 (6 bases). The germline CDR1 and CDR2 sequences are LNHDA and SQIVND (reference sequence). This CDR3 contains 13 residues. Here the CDR3 reads CASSYGGNQPHHF. CDR3 coding DNA: TGTGCCAGTAGTTACGGGGGCAATCAGCCCCACCATTTT.